Reported below is one T cell receptor (beta chain). Its antigen is currently unknown. Genomic DNA came from tens of millions of PBMCs in unsorted samples. These data are taken from a study of shared clonotypes between healthy human individuals. Study outcomes and limitations: The low donor count limited represented genetic and exposure-history diversity.

Running of the assay took place at deep level. Spread over ten immunoSEQ deep assay plates, unsorted PBMC DNA underwent sequencing. Profiled with immunoSEQ multiplex PCR; TCRdb holds only in-frame clones, not every one. This table has hundreds of thousands of clones, 75% to 85% appearing once. Germline V gives CDR1 SGHAT, CDR2 FQNNGV. The CDR3 runs to 13 residues. Trimming shortened V by 5 bases and J by 5 bases, and 9 bases separated the two germline ends. The material sequenced was PBMCs. This TCR derives from a woman between 40 and 55 years old in good health. Some clones in this sample may be carry-over from other donors' samples. V gene TRBV11-2 combines with J gene TRBJ1-4; the D is unclear. The CDR3 DNA reads as TGTGCCAGCAGCCCCAACGGGAATGAAAAACTGTTTTTT. Its translation is CASSPNGNEKLFF.